This entry lists 27 T cell receptor beta chains sequenced from one sample in a study of Tregs in tolerant kidney transplant recipients. Some clones are missing from TCRdb's copy, which holds only in-frame ones; the method was immunoSEQ multiplex PCR. The table includes about 52,000 clones, about nine tenths detected once. Mixed chimerism was transient after nonmyeloablative marrow transplants from related graft donors. The sample here was CD8+ T cells from blood (PBMCs), taken 24 months after the transplant. Receptors originate from a human patient who received a combined kidney and bone marrow transplant. The graft donor may have given rise to some T cells.

The chain links TRBV6-1 to TRBJ2-7, with 13 bases identical to TRBD2. CDR3 length equals 16 residues. The trim removed 4 bases at V and 3 bases at J, leaving 6 bases unmatched. CDR1 MNHNS and CDR2 SASEGT come from the germline V gene. The CDR3 coding sequence is TGTGCCAGCAGTGGAGGACTAGCGGGGGACCGCTACGAGCAGTACTTC. Translated: CASSGGLAGDRYEQYF.

J is TRBJ2-1 and V is TRBV2, with 10 bases that match TRBD2. Germline V CDR1 and CDR2: SNHLY, FYNNEI. There are 17 residues in the CDR3. J lost 8 bases, V lost 6 bases, and 16 bases had no gene match. CDR3: CASSPKLIAGGVDEQFF. CDR3 in DNA: TGTGCCAGCAGCCCGAAATTAATAGCGGGGGGCGTCGATGAGCAGTTCTTC.

The rearrangement uses TRBV4-3 and TRBJ1-2, with TRBD1 identical over 7 bases. Per germline, CDR1 LGHNA and CDR2 YSLEER. The CDR3 has 15 amino acids. Trimming took 0 bases from V and 8 from J; bases not matched to a gene: 9. CDR3 sequence: CASSQEVTGSKGYTF. The DNA of the CDR3 is TGCGCCAGCAGCCAAGAAGTGACAGGGTCAAAAGGCTACACCTTC.

CDR3 DNA sequence: TGTGCCAGTAGTAGGAGCGGGGGGGAGACCCAGTACTTC. This codes for CASSRSGGETQYF. The J gene is TRBJ2-5, the V gene TRBV19; 9 bases match TRBD2. The CDR3 is 13 amino acids. V dropped 4 bases and J dropped 5; count of bases not matched to a gene: 2. Germline CDR1 is LNHDA and CDR2 is SQIVND (reference sequence).

The chain combines TRBV7-9 with TRBJ2-5; 11 positions match TRBD1. Germline V gene data show CDR1 as SEHNR and CDR2 as FQNEAQ (reference sequence). V lost 5 bases to trimming and J lost 1 base; unmatched junction nucleotides: 6. The CDR3 runs to 16 residues. The CDR3 coding sequence is TGTGCCAGCAGCCGCGGGACAGGGGGAATCCAAGAGACCCAGTACTTC. This translates into CASSRGTGGIQETQYF.

The chain joins TRBV17 to TRBJ2-3; the table assigns TRBD2, which was not confirmed against the DNA. TRBV17 is assigned to the ORF class and has an uncertain function. The CDR3 consists of 15 residues. CDR3 in amino acids: CASSRLAAGTDTQYF. The CDR3 DNA follows: TGTGCCAGCAGCCGACTAGCGGCGGGGACAGATACGCAGTATTTT.

The chain joins TRBV11-3 to TRBJ1-2; no definite D call. V lost 1 base, J lost 4 bases, and 16 bases lay in between. Per germline, CDR1 SGHNT and CDR2 YENEEA. CDR3 length: 16 residues. The CDR3 spells CASSLGGQPSVYGYTF. CDR3 bases: TGTGCCAGCAGCTTAGGAGGTCAGCCAAGTGTCTATGGCTACACCTTC.

The rearrangement joins TRBV5-6 to TRBJ2-2; a weak D match, TRBD2 (5 bases). This CDR3 contains 15 residues. Trimming pared 2 bases from V and 4 bases from J, leaving 12 bases between. In germline, CDR1 is SGHDT, CDR2 YYEEEE. The CDR3 nucleotides read TGTGCCAGCAGCTTTGAAGGACTGGCCACCGGGGAGCTGTTTTTT. Translated, it gives CASSFEGLATGELFF. The entire variable domain, with the rest obtained from reference TRBV5-6 and TRBJ2-2, is as follows: DAGVTQSPTHLIKTRGQQVTLRCSPKSGHDTVSWYQQALGQGPQFIFQYYEEEERQRGNFPDRFSGHQFPNYSSELNVNALLLGDSALYLCASSFEGLATGELFFGEGSRLTVL.

The V gene is TRBV4-2, the J gene TRBJ2-4; D is possibly TRBD2 (6 bases). The CDR3 covers 14 residues. Deletions cut 0 bases from V and 4 bases from J, with 7 bases between. CDR1 LGHNA and CDR2 YNFKEQ come from the germline V gene. This chain's CDR3 is CASSQDGGKNIQYF. The CDR3 DNA follows: TGTGCCAGCAGCCAAGATGGGGGGAAAAACATTCAGTACTTC.

The rearrangement links TRBV21-1 to TRBJ2-6; TRBD1 is the table's D call and was not checked against the DNA. TRBV21-1 is a documented pseudogene. This CDR3 has 18 amino acids. CDR3 protein: CASSLPGQESSGANVLTF. CDR3 coding DNA: TGTGCCAGCAGCTTACCGGGACAGGAATCCTCTGGGGCCAACGTCCTGACTTTC.

Notes on this clone: Within the sample, other DNA sequences also encode this same CDR3. The genes are TRBV27 and TRBJ1-1, with D possibly being TRBD1 (5 bases). Trimming shortened V by 0 bases and J by 1 base, and 6 bases separated the two germline ends. The germline V gene has CDR1 MNHEY and CDR2 SMNVEV (reference sequence). CDR3 length: 14 residues. CDR3 residues: CASSLSQGNTEAFF. CDR3 nucleotides: TGTGCCAGCAGTTTATCGCAGGGGAACACTGAAGCTTTCTTT.

The V gene is TRBV19, the J gene TRBJ1-5; 9 positions agree with TRBD1. CDR1 is LNHDA and CDR2 is SQIVND in the germline V gene (reference sequence). Trimming took 6 bases from V and 5 from J; bases not matched to a gene: 5. This CDR3 is 14 amino acids long. Written as DNA, the CDR3 is TGTGCCAGTAGACCTACAGGGGGCTATCAGCCCCAGCATTTT. As protein: CASRPTGGYQPQHF.

The rearrangement links TRBV19 to TRBJ2-5; D is perhaps TRBD1 (6 bases). Germline V CDR1 and CDR2: LNHDA, SQIVND (reference sequence). The V and J ends lost 6 bases and 5 bases respectively, with 10 bases between them. This CDR3 has 12 amino acids. In DNA form, the CDR3 reads TGTGCCAGTAGGTCAGGGGTGGAGACCCAGTACTTC. Translating it yields CASRSGVETQYF.

The chain has TRBV9 and TRBJ2-1; 13 positions match TRBD2. Trimming removed 6 bases from V and 6 bases from J; junction bases left unmatched: 6. The CDR3 is 15 amino acids. Germline CDR1 is SGDLS and CDR2 is YYNGEE. The CDR3 spells CASTQGLAGPNEQFF. CDR3 bases: TGTGCCAGCACCCAGGGACTAGCGGGGCCCAATGAGCAGTTCTTC.

A single count supports this clone. The rearrangement uses TRBV2 and TRBJ2-7; 7 nucleotides agree with TRBD2. V was clipped by 3 bases and J by 3 bases; unmatched bases: 8. CDR1 is SNHLY, CDR2 FYNNEI, per germline. The CDR3 is 15 amino acids. The CDR3 region is CASSDVLAVRYEQYF. CDR3 nucleotide sequence: TGTGCCAGCAGTGATGTCCTAGCGGTCCGCTACGAGCAGTACTTC.

The chain's CDR3 is CASSPHSYEQYF. CDR3 nucleotides: TGTGCCAGCAGCCCCCACTCCTACGAGCAGTACTTC. This chain uses TRBV11-2 with TRBJ2-7; D unclear. The V end lost 5 bases, the J end lost 0 bases, and 5 bases lay between the germline ends. Germline lookup yields CDR1 SGHAT and CDR2 FQNNGV. This CDR3 region has 12 residues.

The V gene is TRBV19, the J gene TRBJ2-1; 7 positions agree with TRBD2. J lost 3 bases, V lost 1 base, and 3 bases had no gene match. Germline values: CDR1 LNHDA, CDR2 SQIVND (reference sequence). This CDR3 is 15 amino acids long. The CDR3 DNA reads TGTGCCAGTAGTATAGGCGGGAGATTCTACAATGAGCAGTTCTTC. Encoded protein: CASSIGGRFYNEQFF.

This clone was counted ten times or more. The J gene is TRBJ1-2, the V gene TRBV6-5, with D possibly TRBD1 on 6 matching bases. Between the trimmed V and J ends, which lost 6 bases and 3 bases, there was a span of 14 bases. This CDR3 has 14 amino acids. CDR1 is MNHEY and CDR2 is SVGAGI in the germline V gene. The CDR3 DNA reads TGTGCCAGCAGCGGAGGAGACAGGTACTATGGCTACACCTTC. It specifies CASSGGDRYYGYTF.

In its sample, this clone was seen a few times. The genes are TRBV19 and TRBJ1-2; TRBD1 agrees at 8 bases. Germline assignment: CDR1 LNHDA and CDR2 SQIVND (reference sequence). J gave up 3 bases and V 7 bases, and 7 bases lay outside the gene matches. The CDR3 length is 14 residues. CDR3 in amino acids: CASIVGTGDYGYTF. The CDR3 DNA sequence: TGTGCCAGTATAGTAGGGACAGGAGACTATGGCTACACCTTC.

The V gene is TRBV21-1, the J gene TRBJ1-1; TRBD1, as called in the table, went unchecked against the DNA. TRBV21-1 has pseudogene status. The CDR3 extends over 16 amino acids. Written as DNA, the CDR3 is TGTGCCAGCAGCAAAGCCAGGGGTACAGGGAACACTGAAGCTTTCTTT. Its protein is CASSKARGTGNTEAFF.

The V gene is TRBV27, the J gene TRBJ2-5, with 7 nucleotides matching TRBD2. The trim removed 3 bases at V and 5 bases at J, leaving 9 bases unmatched. CDR3 length equals 15 residues. Germline V gives CDR1 MNHEY, CDR2 SMNVEV (reference sequence). The CDR3: CASSFAGVGGETQYF. CDR3 nucleotide sequence: TGTGCCAGCAGTTTTGCGGGAGTAGGAGGCGAGACCCAGTACTTC.

This chain links TRBV21-1 with TRBJ2-5; the table names TRBD2, a call not compared with the DNA. TRBV21-1 counts as a pseudogene. This CDR3 comprises 12 residues. The CDR3, as DNA: TGTGCCTTCAGGCCTAGCTATGAGACCCAGTACTTC. Protein product: CAFRPSYETQYF.

The V gene is TRBV11-3, the J gene TRBJ2-7, with D uncertain. Trimming left V 5 bases short and J 0 bases short, with 5 bases between. The CDR3 runs to 12 residues. In germline, CDR1 is SGHNT, CDR2 YENEEA. The CDR3, as DNA: TGTGCCAGCAGCAACATCTCCTACGAGCAGTACTTC. Protein: CASSNISYEQYF.

The V call is TRBV11-3, the J call TRBJ2-2; 9 positions match TRBD2. The CDR3 is made up of 19 amino acids. J gave up 2 bases and V 5 bases, and 15 bases lay outside the gene matches. In germline, CDR1 is SGHNT, CDR2 YENEEA. The CDR3 reads CASSTNAPSGETNTGELFF. The CDR3 DNA follows: TGTGCCAGCAGCACTAACGCCCCTAGCGGGGAGACAAACACCGGGGAGCTGTTTTTT.

CDR3 residues: CARGADRDYVDYTF. The CDR3, as DNA: TGTGCCAGGGGTGCAGACAGGGATTATGTAGACTACACCTTC. The V and J genes are TRBV7-7 and TRBJ1-2; 7 bases align to TRBD1. V lost 9 bases and J lost 10; bases outside the gene matches: 17. Germline V gene data show CDR1 as SSHAT and CDR2 as FNYEAQ (reference sequence). The CDR3 is made up of 14 amino acids.

V gene TRBV7-6 combines with J gene TRBJ2-7; unclear D gene. Trimming stripped 1 base from V and 3 bases from J, with 7 bases between. Germline V gives CDR1 SGHVS, CDR2 FNYEAQ. This CDR3 is 13 amino acids long. CDR3 sequence (DNA): TGTGCCAGCAGCTTAGGTCCCCTCTACGAGCAGTACTTC. Encoded protein: CASSLGPLYEQYF.

The chain couples TRBV12-5 to TRBJ2-1, with D maybe TRBD2 (6 bases). There are 14 residues in the CDR3. Trimming took off 7 bases at V and 2 bases at J, with 12 bases between the two ends. Germline assignment: CDR1 LGHNT and CDR2 FRNRAP. This CDR3 reads CASEGGPAYNEQFF. For the CDR3, the DNA is TGTGCTAGTGAAGGAGGGCCCGCCTACAATGAGCAGTTCTTC.